A single sample is the source of the 22 T cell receptor beta chains below, sequenced in a study of T cell responses to AZD1222 COVID-19 vaccine. The table came from immunoSEQ multiplex PCR; TCRdb's copy has only in-frame clones and leaves some out. The table records 95,000 to 150,000 clones, approximately 90% of them present only once. This specimen consisted of peripheral blood, obtained on day 0 of AZD1222 vaccination. Receptor source: an adult in good health.

The chain links TRBV5-1 to TRBJ2-7, with D possibly TRBD1 on 6 matching bases. V lost 5 bases and J 1 base, leaving 16 bases between the germline ends. Germline V CDR1 and CDR2: SGHRS, YFSETQ. This CDR3 has 15 amino acids. The DNA for the CDR3 is TGCGCCAGCAGTTCACTACAGGGAGCGTCCTACGAGCAGTACTTC. This translates into CASSSLQGASYEQYF.

This chain uses TRBV4-3 with TRBJ1-2; 8 nucleotides align to TRBD1. The germline gives CDR1 LGHNA, CDR2 YSLEER. The CDR3 has 14 residues. J was trimmed by 7 bases and V by 1 base; bases with no gene match: 5. The CDR3, as DNA: TGCGCCAGCAGCCAAGGGACCGGGACAGGTGGCTACACCTTC. Translated, it gives CASSQGTGTGGYTF.

The J gene is TRBJ1-5, the V gene TRBV2; a weak D match, TRBD1 (5 bases). V dropped 4 bases and J dropped 3 bases, with 16 bases sitting between them. The CDR3 is made up of 16 amino acids. Germline CDR1 reads SNHLY; CDR2 reads FYNNEI. The CDR3 coding sequence is TGTGCCAGCAGTGTTCCTACAGGCGCTCTCAATCAGCCCCAGCATTTT. It is translated as CASSVPTGALNQPQHF.

This clone was picked up one time. This chain's CDR3 is CASSPSGTSGRDEQFF. CDR3 bases: TGTGCCAGCTCACCGTCCGGGACTAGCGGGAGGGATGAGCAGTTCTTC. This chain uses TRBV18 with TRBJ2-1, with 16 bases lining up with TRBD2. The CDR3 contains 16 residues. Looked up from germline, CDR1 is KGHSH and CDR2 is LQKENI. Trimming took 3 bases from V and 8 from J; bases not matched to a gene: 4. Complete variable domain (other parts from reference TRBV18 and TRBJ2-1): NAGVMQNPRHLVRRRGQEARLRCSPMKGHSHVYWYRQLPEEGLKFMVYLQKENIIDESGMPKERFSAEFPKEGPSILRIQQVVRGDSAAYFCASSPSGTSGRDEQFFGPGTRLTVL.

This clone was observed a single time. The CDR3 loop reads CASSIGQSPPEGGELFF. The CDR3 DNA follows: TGTGCCAGTAGTATAGGACAATCCCCCCCGGAAGGCGGGGAGCTGTTTTTT. The rearrangement joins TRBV19 to TRBJ2-2; D is ambiguous. V was cut by 1 base and J by 7 bases, with 19 bases left in between. Germline CDR1 is LNHDA and CDR2 is SQIVND (reference sequence). CDR3 length: 17 amino acids.

The chain employs TRBV5-1 and TRBJ2-7, with unresolved D. Trimming cost V 0 bases and J 0 bases, with 7 bases left between them. Germline CDR1 SGHRS, CDR2 YFSETQ. The CDR3 has 14 residues. DNA of the CDR3: TGCGCCAGCAGCTTGGTGCCGAGCTCCTACGAGCAGTACTTC. Its translation is CASSLVPSSYEQYF.

The V call is TRBV6-6, the J call TRBJ1-1; possible D gene TRBD1, 5 bases. The CDR3 is 15 amino acids. Trimming pared 2 bases from V and 4 bases from J, leaving 14 bases between. Looked up from germline, CDR1 is MNHNY and CDR2 is SVGAGI (reference sequence). Here the CDR3 reads CASSYGGRVGTEAFF. Written as DNA, the CDR3 is TGTGCCAGCAGTTACGGGGGGAGGGTCGGCACTGAAGCTTTCTTT.

V usage is TRBV6-4 and J usage is TRBJ1-2; 7 positions agree with TRBD1. The ends lost 6 bases at V and 4 bases at J; junction bases unmatched: 8. Germline CDR1 reads MRHNA; CDR2 reads SNTAGT. The CDR3 length is 14 residues. The CDR3 is CASSDEDRVYGYTF. The CDR3, as DNA: TGTGCCAGCAGCGACGAAGACAGGGTCTATGGCTACACCTTC.

The chain employs TRBV15 and TRBJ1-4; the D gene is possibly TRBD1 (5 bases). The CDR3 sequence is 16 residues long. Germline CDR1 and CDR2: LNHNV and YYDKDF (reference sequence). V was clipped by 0 bases and J by 8 bases, with 16 bases between them. The CDR3 loop reads CATSRDRGRWGEKLFF. In DNA form, the CDR3 reads TGTGCCACCAGCAGAGATAGGGGACGGTGGGGGGAAAAACTGTTTTTT.

V and J are TRBV27 and TRBJ2-7; D gene unclear. Germline lookup yields CDR1 MNHEY and CDR2 SMNVEV (reference sequence). The CDR3 has 14 amino acids. The ends were cut back, 2 bases at V and 5 bases at J, with 13 bases in the middle. The CDR3: CASSLGSSWDEQYF. For the CDR3, the DNA is TGTGCCAGCAGTTTAGGGTCTAGTTGGGACGAGCAGTACTTC.

This sequence joins TRBV7-9 and TRBJ2-4, with D uncertain. From germline, CDR1 is SEHNR and CDR2 FQNEAQ (reference sequence). The length of the CDR3 is 17 residues. Trimming stripped 5 bases from V and 6 bases from J, with 23 bases between. The chain's CDR3 is CASSLAPTSPLLNIQYF. In DNA form, the CDR3 reads TGTGCCAGCAGCCTTGCCCCGACCTCACCCCTATTAAACATTCAGTACTTC.

J is TRBJ1-1 and V is TRBV5-1; TRBD1 might be the D (6 bases). Germline V CDR1 and CDR2: SGHRS, YFSETQ. V was clipped by 1 base and J by 5 bases, with 9 bases between them. This CDR3 contains 13 residues. The CDR3 here is CASSLPQGTEAFF. The CDR3 DNA is TGCGCCAGCAGCTTGCCACAGGGTACTGAAGCTTTCTTT.

The chain is built from TRBV7-2 and TRBJ1-6, with TRBD1 as a possible D gene (5 bases). The germline CDR1 and CDR2 sequences are SGHTA and FQGNSA. The CDR3 contains 18 residues. V lost 5 bases to trimming and J lost 0 bases, with 17 bases between them. The CDR3 reads CASSPDSFGSSYNSPLHF. CDR3 coding DNA: TGTGCCAGCAGCCCTGACAGCTTTGGGAGCTCCTATAATTCACCCCTCCACTTT. The full variable domain, rest sourced from reference TRBV7-2 and TRBJ1-6, is GAGVSQSPSNKVTEKGKDVELRCDPISGHTALYWYRQSLGQGLEFLIYFQGNSAPDKSGLPSDRFSAERTGGSVSTLTIQRTQQEDSAVYLCASSPDSFGSSYNSPLHFGNGTRLTVT.

V and J are TRBV24-1 and TRBJ1-1, with 8 positions matching TRBD1. CDR1 and CDR2 from the germline V gene are KGHDR and SFDVKD. J gave up 11 bases and V 4 bases, and 8 bases lay outside the gene matches. The CDR3 has 13 residues. Here the CDR3 reads CATSDRDRRVAFF. In DNA, the CDR3 is TGTGCCACCAGTGACCGGGACAGGCGCGTCGCTTTCTTT.

This sequence joins TRBV4-2 and TRBJ1-6, with 8 positions matching TRBD1. Trimming removed 0 bases from V and 9 bases from J; junction bases left unmatched: 7. The CDR3 has 16 residues. Germline CDR1 reads LGHNA; CDR2 reads YNFKEQ. CDR3 amino acids: CASSQDGRTGGSPLHF. The CDR3, as DNA: TGTGCCAGCAGCCAAGATGGGAGAACAGGGGGTTCACCCCTCCACTTT.

The V gene is TRBV19, the J gene TRBJ2-5; D is perhaps TRBD1 (6 bases). Trimming stripped 6 bases from V and 5 bases from J, with 16 bases between. Germline CDR1 reads LNHDA; CDR2 reads SQIVND (reference sequence). This CDR3 spans 14 amino acids. In nucleotides, the CDR3 is TGTGCCAGTAGATCCGAACAGGGACGGGAGACCCAGTACTTC. Its translation: CASRSEQGRETQYF.

The table lists this clone with a count of one. The chain joins TRBV11-2 to TRBJ2-7; 7 bases are a match to TRBD1. The CDR3 covers 15 residues. V lost 7 bases and J lost 0; bases outside the gene matches: 9. In germline, CDR1 is SGHAT, CDR2 FQNNGV. The CDR3 DNA reads as TGTGCCAGCACATGGACAGGTACGACCTCCTACGAGCAGTACTTC. It codes for CASTWTGTTSYEQYF. Full variable domain (outside the CDR3, taken from reference TRBV11-2 and TRBJ2-7): EAGVAQSPRYKIIEKRQSVAFWCNPISGHATLYWYQQILGQGPKLLIQFQNNGVVDDSQLPKDRFSAERLKGVDSTLKIQPAKLEDSAVYLCASTWTGTTSYEQYFGPGTRLTVT.

The rearrangement links TRBV9 to TRBJ2-5; 7 bases are shared with TRBD1. Germline CDR1 reads SGDLS; CDR2 reads YYNGEE. V trimming: 4 bases; J trimming: 1 base; junction bases outside the gene matches: 7. This CDR3 has 15 residues. The CDR3 reads CASSLGGGPQETQYF. The CDR3 DNA follows: TGTGCCAGCAGCTTAGGGGGCGGGCCCCAAGAGACCCAGTACTTC.

This clone appeared a single time. The gene calls are TRBV5-5 and TRBJ2-1; no clear D. Germline V gives CDR1 SGHKS, CDR2 YYEKEE (reference sequence). CDR3 length: 15 amino acids. V was cut by 1 base and J by 5 bases, with 13 bases left in between. The CDR3 nucleotides are TGTGCCAGCAGCTTGAGGGTGACCGAGCACAATGAGCAGTTCTTC. This encodes CASSLRVTEHNEQFF.

The J gene is TRBJ1-5, the V gene TRBV27, with D tentatively TRBD1 (5 bases). The germline V and J ends were trimmed by 2 bases and 3 bases, with 11 bases remaining between them. The CDR3 spans 15 residues. Per germline, CDR1 MNHEY and CDR2 SMNVEV (reference sequence). This CDR3 reads CASSLNTGHNQPQHF. The CDR3 DNA reads TGTGCCAGCAGTTTAAATACAGGTCACAATCAGCCCCAGCATTTT.

J is TRBJ2-4 and V is TRBV15; 7 positions agree with TRBD1. With V trimmed by 5 bases and J by 0 bases, 4 bases remained unmatched. The CDR3 is made up of 15 amino acids. The germline V gene has CDR1 LNHNV and CDR2 YYDKDF (reference sequence). The CDR3 here is CATSLTGLAKNIQYF. CDR3 DNA: TGTGCCACCAGCTTGACAGGGCTAGCCAAAAACATTCAGTACTTC.

In this sample, this clone turned up once. The J gene is TRBJ2-1, the V gene TRBV29-1; TRBD1 matches 10 bases. The CDR3 runs 13 residues. J gave up 9 bases and V 4 bases, and 6 bases lay outside the gene matches. CDR1 is SQVTM, CDR2 ANQGSEA, per germline. The CDR3 here is CSVGQGAVPEQFF. CDR3 nucleotides: TGCAGCGTTGGACAGGGGGCAGTCCCTGAGCAGTTCTTC.